A single T cell receptor beta chain is shown here with its context. The antigen is unknown. The source of the sample is a study of T cell repertoires in cytomegalovirus infection. Study context: HLA-C-restricted CMV epitopes, recently identified, and well-studied HLA-B-restricted ones were used by the study. Overall study results and limits: Summed frequency of public TCR beta families distinguished CMV carriers with the relevant HLA.

Per the germline V gene, CDR1 is SGHVS and CDR2 is FQNEAQ. J lost 3 bases, V lost 4 bases, and 8 bases had no gene match. CDR3 length: 15 residues. TCRdb used MiXCR to reprocess the reads, holding one entry per CDR3 protein. The sample has roughly 700,000 distinct CDR3 sequences, around 32% seen once. Sequences were derived from cultured PBMCs, sampled from culture after CMV antigen stimulation. The sequence was collected from a human donor in good health (CMV status not recorded). Some clones in this sample may be carry-over from other donors' samples. V usage is TRBV7-8 and J usage is TRBJ1-2; 7 bases are a match to TRBD1. In nucleotides, the CDR3 is TGTGCCAGCAGCTACCGACAGGGAGGCGACTATGGCTACACCTTC. Translating it yields CASSYRQGGDYGYTF.